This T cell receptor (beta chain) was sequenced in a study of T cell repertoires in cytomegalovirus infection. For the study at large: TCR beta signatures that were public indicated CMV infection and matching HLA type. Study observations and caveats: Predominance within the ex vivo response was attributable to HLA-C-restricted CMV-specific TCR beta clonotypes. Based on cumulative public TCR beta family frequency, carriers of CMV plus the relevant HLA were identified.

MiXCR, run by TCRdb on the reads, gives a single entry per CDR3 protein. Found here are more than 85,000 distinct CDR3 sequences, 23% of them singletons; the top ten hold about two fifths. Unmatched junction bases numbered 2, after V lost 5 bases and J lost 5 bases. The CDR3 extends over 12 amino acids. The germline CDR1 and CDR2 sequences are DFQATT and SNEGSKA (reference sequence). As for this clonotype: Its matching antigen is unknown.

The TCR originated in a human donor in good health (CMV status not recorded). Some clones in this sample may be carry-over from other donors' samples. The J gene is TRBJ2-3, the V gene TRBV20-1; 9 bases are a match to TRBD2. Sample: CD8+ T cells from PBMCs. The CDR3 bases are TGCAGTGCTGGGACTAGCCGAGATACGCAGTATTTT. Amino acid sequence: CSAGTSRDTQYF.